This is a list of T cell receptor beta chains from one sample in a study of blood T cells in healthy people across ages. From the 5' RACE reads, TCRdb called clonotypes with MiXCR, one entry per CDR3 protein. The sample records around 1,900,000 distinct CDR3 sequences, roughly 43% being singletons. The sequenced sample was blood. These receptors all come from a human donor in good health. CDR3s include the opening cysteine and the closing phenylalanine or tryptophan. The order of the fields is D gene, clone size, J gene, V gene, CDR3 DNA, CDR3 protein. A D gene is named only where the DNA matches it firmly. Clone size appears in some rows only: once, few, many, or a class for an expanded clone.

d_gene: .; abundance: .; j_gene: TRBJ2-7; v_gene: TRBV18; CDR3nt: TGTGCCAGCTCACCACGGACAGTTTTCGCCTACGAGCAGTACTTC; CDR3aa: CASSPRTVFAYEQYF
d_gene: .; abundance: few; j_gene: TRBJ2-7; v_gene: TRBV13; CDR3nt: TGTGCCAGCAGTTTAAATGGACCGTCCTACGAGCAGTACTTC; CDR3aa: CASSLNGPSYEQYF
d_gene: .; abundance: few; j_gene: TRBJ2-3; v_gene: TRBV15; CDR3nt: TGTGCCACCAGCACGAGGACTTCCACAGATACGCAGTATTTT; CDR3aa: CATSTRTSTDTQYF
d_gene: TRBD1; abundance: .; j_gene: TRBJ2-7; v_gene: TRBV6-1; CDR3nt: TGTGCCAGCAGCTTCGAGCCGACCGGGACAGGGGTCGGCGAGCAGTACTTC; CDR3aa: CASSFEPTGTGVGEQYF
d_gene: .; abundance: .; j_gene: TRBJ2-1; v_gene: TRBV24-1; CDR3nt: TGTGCCACCAGTGACGACCGAAGAATTGGCGATGAGCAGTTCTTC; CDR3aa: CATSDDRRIGDEQFF
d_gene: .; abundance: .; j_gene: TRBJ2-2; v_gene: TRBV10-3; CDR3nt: TGTGCCATCAGTGACGAGCAGTCCACCGGGGAGCTGTTTTTT; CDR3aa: CAISDEQSTGELFF
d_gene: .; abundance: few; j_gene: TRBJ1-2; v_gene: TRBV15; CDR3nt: TGTGCCACCAGCGGCGGGACATTCTTTGGCTACACCTTC; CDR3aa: CATSGGTFFGYTF
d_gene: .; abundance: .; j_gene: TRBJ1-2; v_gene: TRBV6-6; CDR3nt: TGTGCCAGCAGTGACATCTCGGGTCCTTATGGCTACACCTTC; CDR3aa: CASSDISGPYGYTF
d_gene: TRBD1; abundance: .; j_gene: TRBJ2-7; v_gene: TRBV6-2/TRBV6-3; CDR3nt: TGTGCCAGCAGTTACTTCGGCACAGGGGGCTCCTACGAGCAGTACTTC; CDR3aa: CASSYFGTGGSYEQYF
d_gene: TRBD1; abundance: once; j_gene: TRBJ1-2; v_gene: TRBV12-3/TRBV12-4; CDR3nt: TGTGCCAGCACCGTGACAGGGGTTGGCTATGGCTACACCTTC; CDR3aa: CASTVTGVGYGYTF
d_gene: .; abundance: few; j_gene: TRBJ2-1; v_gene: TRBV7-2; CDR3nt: TGTGCCAGCAGCCCCGGGGCCCGACTCTCCAATGAGCAGTTCTTC; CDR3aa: CASSPGARLSNEQFF
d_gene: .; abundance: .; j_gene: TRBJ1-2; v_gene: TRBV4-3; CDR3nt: TGCGCCAGCAGCCAAGATTTACAGGGATATGGCTACACCTTC; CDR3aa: CASSQDLQGYGYTF
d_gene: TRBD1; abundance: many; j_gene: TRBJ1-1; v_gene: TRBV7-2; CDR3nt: TGCGCCAGCAGCTCCCGTCAGGGGGGGACTGAAGCTTTCTTT; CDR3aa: CASSSRQGGTEAFF
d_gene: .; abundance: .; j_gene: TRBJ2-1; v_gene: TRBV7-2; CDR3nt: TGTGCCAGCAGCTTCCTGGGGCGTTATGAGCAGTTCTTC; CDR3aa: CASSFLGRYEQFF
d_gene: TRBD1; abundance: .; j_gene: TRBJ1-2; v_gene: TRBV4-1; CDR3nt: TGCGCCAGCAGCCAAGATTGGACAGGGGAACATGACGGCTACACCTTC; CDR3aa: CASSQDWTGEHDGYTF
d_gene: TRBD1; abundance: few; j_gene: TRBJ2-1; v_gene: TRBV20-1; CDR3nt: TGCAGTGCTAGAGAAGACAGGGGGCTCTACAATGAGCAGTTCTTC; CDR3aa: CSAREDRGLYNEQFF
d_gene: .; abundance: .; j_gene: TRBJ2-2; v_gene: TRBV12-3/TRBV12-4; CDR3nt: TGTGCCAGCAGTTTCGGGATCCGTTTTTGGAACACCGGGGAGCTGTTTTTT; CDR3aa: CASSFGIRFWNTGELFF
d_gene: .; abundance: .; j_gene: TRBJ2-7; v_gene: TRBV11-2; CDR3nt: TGTGCCAGCAGCTCTATTTCAGGGAGCTACGAGCAGTACTTC; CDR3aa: CASSSISGSYEQYF
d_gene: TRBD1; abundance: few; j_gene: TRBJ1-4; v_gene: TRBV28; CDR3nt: TGTGCCAGCAGACCAACTCAGGGGGCGGGTAATGAAAAACTGTTTTTT; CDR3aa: CASRPTQGAGNEKLFF
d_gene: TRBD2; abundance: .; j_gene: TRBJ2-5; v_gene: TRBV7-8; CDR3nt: TGTGCCAGCCTTCGGGGGGGATTGCGAGAGACCCAGTACTTC; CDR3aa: CASLRGGLRETQYF
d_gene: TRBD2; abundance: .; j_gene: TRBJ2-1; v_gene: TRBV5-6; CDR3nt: TGTGCCAGCAGGAATAGCGGGACCCGCTACAATGAGCAGTTCTTC; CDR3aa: CASRNSGTRYNEQFF
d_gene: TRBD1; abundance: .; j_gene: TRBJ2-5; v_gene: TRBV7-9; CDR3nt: TGTGCCAGCAGCTCCGACAGGGTTGGAGGGACCCAGTACTTC; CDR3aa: CASSSDRVGGTQYF
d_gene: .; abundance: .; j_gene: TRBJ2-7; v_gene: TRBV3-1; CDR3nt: TGTGCCAGCAGCTACCGGGACGGGCGCGTAGAGCAGTACTTC; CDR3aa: CASSYRDGRVEQYF
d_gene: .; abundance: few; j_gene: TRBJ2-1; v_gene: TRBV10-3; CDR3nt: TGTGCCTCATGCCGGACAGATCAAGAGACCCAGTTCTTC; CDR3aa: CASCRTDQETQFF
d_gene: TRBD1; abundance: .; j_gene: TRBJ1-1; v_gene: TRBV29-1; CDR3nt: TGCAGCGTTGAGGCAGGGGGCTTTACTGAAGCTTTCTTT; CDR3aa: CSVEAGGFTEAFF
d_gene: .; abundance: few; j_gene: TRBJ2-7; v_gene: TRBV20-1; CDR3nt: TGCAGTGCCATGTCATCAGGGCATCCCTACGAGCAGTACTTC; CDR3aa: CSAMSSGHPYEQYF
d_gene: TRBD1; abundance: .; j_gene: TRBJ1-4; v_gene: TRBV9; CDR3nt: TGTGCCAGCAGCCTCGGACGGGACAGAGTTAATGAAAAACTGTTTTTT; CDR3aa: CASSLGRDRVNEKLFF
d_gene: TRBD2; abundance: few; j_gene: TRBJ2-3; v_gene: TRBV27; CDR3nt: TGTGCCAGCAGTACACTCCGACTAGCGGGGGGCACAGATACGCAGTATTTT; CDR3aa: CASSTLRLAGGTDTQYF
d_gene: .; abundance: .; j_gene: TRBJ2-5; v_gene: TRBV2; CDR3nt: TGTGCCAGCAGTAAGGAGGGTAGGGGCCAAGAGACCCAGTACTTC; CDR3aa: CASSKEGRGQETQYF
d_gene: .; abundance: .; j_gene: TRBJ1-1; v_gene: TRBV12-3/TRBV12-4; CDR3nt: TGTGCCAGCAGTTCCACCCCCGGGACTACCGACGGGACTGAAGCTTTCTTT; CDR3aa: CASSSTPGTTDGTEAFF
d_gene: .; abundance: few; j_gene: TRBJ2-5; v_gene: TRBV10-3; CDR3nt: TGTGCCATCACCTCGACCATCCAAGAGACCCAGTACTTC; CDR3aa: CAITSTIQETQYF